The 4 T cell receptor beta chains listed next were all sequenced from one sample in a study of response to subunit inactivated influenza vaccine. From the RT-PCR reads, TCRdb called clonotypes with MiXCR, one entry per CDR3 protein. The data hold a few hundred thousand distinct CDR3 sequences, with 11% observed a single time. These data also featured in a second study, about T cells expressing NK-cell markers. Per that paper: Generation of TCR beta cDNA was performed by 5'RACE template switching incorporating UMIs.

The sample was PBMCs from blood, taken on the day of vaccination. The receptors shown here come from a man aged 45-65 years who received an inactivated influenza vaccine.

Here the CDR3 reads CASSFDRGGITEAFF. The CDR3 region has the DNA TGTGCCAGCAGTTTCGACAGGGGAGGTATAACTGAAGCTTTCTTT. V usage is TRBV12-3 or TRBV12-4 and J usage is TRBJ1-1; 8 bases fit TRBD1. The CDR3 loop spans 15 amino acids. The V and J ends lost 3 bases and 5 bases, in that order; junction bases with no gene match: 8.

In this sample, this clonotype turned up a few times. This chain joins TRBV24-1 and TRBJ2-5; perhaps D is TRBD1 or TRBD2 (5 bases each). Germline V gene lookup returns CDR1 KGHDR and CDR2 SFDVKD. This CDR3 region has 14 residues. V lost 4 bases, J lost 10 bases, and 18 bases lay in between. CDR3 protein: CATSEHRDPRHQYF. The CDR3 DNA reads TGTGCCACCAGTGAACACCGGGACCCTCGACACCAGTACTTC.

V is TRBV3-1 and J is TRBJ2-5; D possibly corresponds to TRBD2 (5 bases). The germline V gene encodes CDR1 LGHDT and CDR2 YNNKEL (reference sequence). Between the trimmed V and J ends, which lost 0 bases and 4 bases, there was a span of 12 bases. The CDR3 totals 15 residues. Here the CDR3 reads CASSQDRRGLETQYF. The CDR3 DNA reads as TGTGCCAGCAGCCAAGATCGGAGAGGGCTAGAGACCCAGTACTTC.

The V and J genes are TRBV4-2 and TRBJ2-7; D is possibly TRBD2 (6 bases). V shed 1 base and J shed 6 bases, with 13 bases lying between them. The CDR3 has 14 residues. Germline V gene data show CDR1 as LGHNA and CDR2 as YNFKEQ. The CDR3 nucleotides read TGTGCCAGCAGCCAAGGACTAGATCCGGGCGAGCAGTACTTC. It specifies CASSQGLDPGEQYF.